This T cell receptor (beta chain) is drawn from a study of T cell changes during pregnancy in multiple sclerosis. V was pared by 2 bases and J by 4 bases, with 7 bases of the junction left unmatched. CDR3 length: 17 amino acids. CDR1 GTSNPN and CDR2 SVGIG come from the germline V gene (reference sequence). Data came from immunoSEQ multiplex PCR; TCRdb stores just in-frame clones and leaves some out. Of 66,000 or so clones listed, 80% to 90% were seen once; the top ten hold roughly 0.9%. The gene calls are TRBV30 and TRBJ2-2; TRBD2 agrees at 13 bases. Sequenced here: peripheral blood, sampled in the first trimester of pregnancy. This TCR was sampled from a female donor in good health, enrolled as a control in a pregnancy study. The chain's CDR3 is CAWSPLAGGPGTGELFF. The CDR3 DNA is TGTGCCTGGAGTCCACTAGCGGGGGGGCCAGGCACCGGGGAGCTGTTTTTT.